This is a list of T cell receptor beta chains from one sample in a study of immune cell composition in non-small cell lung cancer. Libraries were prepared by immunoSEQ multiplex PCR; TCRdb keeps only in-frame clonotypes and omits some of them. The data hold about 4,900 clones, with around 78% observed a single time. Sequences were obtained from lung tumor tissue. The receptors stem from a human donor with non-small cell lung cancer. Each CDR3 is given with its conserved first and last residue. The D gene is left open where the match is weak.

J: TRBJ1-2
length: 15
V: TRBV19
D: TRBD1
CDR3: CASSIGAGGRYGYTF

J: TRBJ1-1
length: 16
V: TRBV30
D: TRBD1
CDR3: CAWSFTGGSYMAEAFF

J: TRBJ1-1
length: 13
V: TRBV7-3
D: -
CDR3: CASSRGLKTEAFF

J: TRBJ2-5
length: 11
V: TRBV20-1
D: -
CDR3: CSARVRETQYF

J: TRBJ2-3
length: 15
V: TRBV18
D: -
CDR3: CASSTDRTTTDTQYF

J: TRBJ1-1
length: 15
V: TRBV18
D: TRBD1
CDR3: CASSPRPRGPTEAFF

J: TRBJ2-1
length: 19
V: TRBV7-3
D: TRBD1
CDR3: CASSQNRITTGLYWNEQFF

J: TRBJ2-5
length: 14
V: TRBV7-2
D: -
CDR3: CASSLASIQETQYF

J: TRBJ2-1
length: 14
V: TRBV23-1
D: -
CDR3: CASSQPLRSNEQFF

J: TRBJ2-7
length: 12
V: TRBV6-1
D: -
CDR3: CASSDRAYEQYF

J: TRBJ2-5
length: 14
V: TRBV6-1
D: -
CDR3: CASRVRQAPETQYF

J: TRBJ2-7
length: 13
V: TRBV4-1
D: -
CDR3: CASSRGTYYEQYF